The clone carrying this TCR beta chain was observed at least ten times. Antigen unknown. Time point of the sample: newly diagnosed GD, antithyroid drugs for less than 3 months. PBMC-extracted RNA yielded the TCR library. Around 10 milliliters of peripheral blood were taken and placed in EDTA tubes. The data belong to a study of regulatory T cells in long-lasting Graves disease. Findings of the study overall: Among persistent patients, a larger number of public clonotypes were shared (approximately 3,000) than among newly diagnosed patients (966).

With iRepertoire HTBI primers and Arm-PCR of CDR3 regions, TCR beta libraries were built. TCRdb re-called the multiplex PCR reads with MiXCR, one entry per CDR3 protein. The profile shows 400,000 to 500,000 distinct CDR3 sequences, about 14% of them singletons. The V gene's germline CDR1 is GTSNPN and CDR2 SVGIG (reference sequence). The length of the CDR3 is 16 residues. The V segment lost 1 base and the J segment 5 bases; nucleotides outside the gene matches: 9. This same sample was also taken into another study, of T cells in Graves' hyperthyroidism and ophthalmopathy.

This receptor was taken from a woman between 45 and 65 years old with Graves disease. The chain has TRBV30 and TRBJ2-1; 9 nucleotides align to TRBD2. This sample comprised peripheral blood mononuclear cells (PBMCs), obtained at new diagnosis, from a patient treated with antithyroid drugs. CDR3 residues: CAWSGWETSGHNEQFF. The CDR3 nucleotides read TGTGCCTGGAGTGGGTGGGAGACTAGCGGACACAATGAGCAGTTCTTC.